This T cell receptor beta chain was identified during a study of blood T cell repertoires in COVID-19. Trimming took 0 bases from V and 3 from J; bases not matched to a gene: 7. CDR3 length: 17 amino acids. CDR1 is SEHNR, CDR2 FQNEAQ, per germline (reference sequence). Original data processing: Reference gene primer amplification gave estimated nucleated cell counts. The table came from immunoSEQ multiplex PCR; TCRdb's copy has only in-frame clones and leaves some out. For V, J and clone size, that table is used; D and trimming come from the DNA. Altogether 150,000 to 200,000 clones are present, around 89% being singletons, with the ten largest covering 0.62%. This clone was seen more than once but under ten times.

Sequencing was carried out using peripheral blood. This sequence originates from a middle-aged man with acute or convalescent COVID-19. The chain uses TRBV7-9 and TRBJ2-1; 8 bases map to TRBD1. DNA of the CDR3: TGTGCCAGCAGCTTAGCTGTTCCGGGACAGGACTACAATGAGCAGTTCTTC. This gives the protein CASSLAVPGQDYNEQFF.